This is a list of T cell receptor beta chains from one sample in a study of T-cell memory formation after mild COVID-19. MiXCR, applied by TCRdb to the 5' RACE reads, yields one record per CDR3 protein. Of roughly 610,000 distinct CDR3 sequences listed, around 15% are singletons. The sequenced material came from PBMCs or a T cell subset sorted from them (not recorded which). These receptors were collected from an adult woman who had mild COVID-19 (a few samples of this study predate the infection). Cell type and time point are not known. Both conserved end residues are part of each CDR3. The D gene is left open where the match is weak. Size is stated for part of the rows, as once, few or many counts, or as a class when the clone is expanded.

D	length	J	size	V	CDR3	DNA
-	16	TRBJ2-6	few	TRBV5-1	CASSLAGVAGANVLTF	TGCGCCAGCAGCTTGGCGGGGGTTGCTGGGGCCAACGTCCTGACTTTC
-	9	TRBJ1-2	-	TRBV20-1	CSAREDYTF	TGCAGTGCTAGAGAAGACTACACCTTC
-	14	TRBJ1-2	-	TRBV19	CASTQGGTSYGYTF	TGTGCCAGTACCCAGGGAGGGACGTCCTATGGCTACACCTTC
-	17	TRBJ1-5	many	TRBV21-1	CASNSPAGLRGNQPQHF	TGTGCCAGCAACTCCCCAGCGGGATTAAGGGGGAATCAGCCCCAGCATTTT
TRBD2	12	TRBJ2-1	few	TRBV2	CAASGGYNEQFF	TGTGCCGCTAGCGGGGGATACAATGAGCAGTTCTTC
-	16	TRBJ2-3	-	TRBV7-2	CASSARLTTSTDTQYF	TGTGCCAGCAGCGCCAGACTGACTACTAGCACAGATACGCAGTATTTT
TRBD1	15	TRBJ2-7	few	TRBV24-1	CATSVGQSGSYEQYF	TGTGCCACCAGTGTGGGACAGTCAGGGTCGTACGAGCAGTACTTC
-	16	TRBJ1-5	-	TRBV6-1	CASNLIGTGSNQPQHF	TGTGCCAGCAATCTTATCGGGACGGGAAGCAATCAGCCCCAGCATTTT
-	12	TRBJ2-7	few	TRBV7-9	CASSFTDNHPYF	TGTGCCAGCAGCTTTACGGACAACCACCCGTACTTC
-	13	TRBJ1-1	-	TRBV28	CASSFDARAKAFF	TGTGCCAGCAGTTTTGATGCGAGAGCAAAAGCTTTCTTT
-	15	TRBJ2-2	-	TRBV3-1	CASSHSGSNTGELFF	TGTGCCAGCAGCCACAGCGGGTCGAACACCGGGGAGCTGTTTTTT
-	11	TRBJ2-5	few	TRBV2	CASRQQSRGYF	TGTGCCAGCAGGCAACAGTCCCGGGGGTACTTC
TRBD2	18	TRBJ2-1	many	TRBV5-1	CASSLSGRAVFGYNEQFF	TGCGCCAGCAGCTTGTCAGGGAGGGCCGTATTTGGCTACAATGAGCAGTTCTTC
-	17	TRBJ2-1	-	TRBV4-3	CASSQESPEGGLDEQFF	TGCGCCAGCAGCCAAGAGTCACCAGAGGGAGGTCTGGATGAGCAGTTCTTC
-	14	TRBJ2-1	-	TRBV20-1	CSARGGLGNNEQFF	TGCAGTGCTAGAGGGGGTCTGGGTAACAATGAGCAGTTCTTC
TRBD2	17	TRBJ2-3	-	TRBV6-2/TRBV6-3	CASSYRASGALTDTQYF	TGTGCCAGCAGTTATCGGGCTAGCGGAGCTCTCACAGATACGCAGTATTTT
-	12	TRBJ2-7	-	TRBV28	CASSAPGYEQYF	TGTGCCAGCAGTGCCCCGGGGTACGAGCAGTACTTC
-	14	TRBJ2-1	many	TRBV5-1	CASSPQTTNNEQFF	TGCGCCAGCAGCCCCCAGACCACTAACAATGAGCAGTTCTTC
TRBD1	15	TRBJ1-1	once	TRBV5-1	CASSPEEGARSEAFF	TGCGCCAGCAGCCCGGAGGAGGGGGCTCGGTCTGAAGCTTTCTTT
TRBD2	16	TRBJ2-3	few	TRBV13	CASSSRERGGTDTQYF	TGTGCCAGCAGCTCCAGGGAGCGGGGGGGCACAGATACGCAGTATTTT
TRBD2	17	TRBJ2-1	few	TRBV7-6	CASSFTSGGAHHNEQFF	TGTGCCAGCAGCTTCACTAGCGGGGGGGCCCACCACAATGAGCAGTTCTTC
-	16	TRBJ2-7	-	TRBV30	CAWSSNPGRISYEQYF	TGTGCCTGGAGTTCAAACCCCGGACGGATATCCTACGAGCAGTACTTC
-	14	TRBJ1-1	-	TRBV7-9	CASSKGGANTEAFF	TGTGCCAGCAGTAAGGGGGGAGCGAACACTGAAGCTTTCTTT
TRBD2	18	TRBJ2-3	few	TRBV12-3/TRBV12-4	CASSSGLAGALSTDTQYF	TGTGCCAGCAGCTCCGGACTAGCGGGGGCCCTTAGCACAGATACGCAGTATTTT
-	13	TRBJ2-7	few	TRBV20-1	CSAGSDWGYEQYF	TGCAGTGCTGGCAGCGATTGGGGCTACGAGCAGTACTTC
TRBD2	14	TRBJ2-1	-	TRBV12-3/TRBV12-4	CASSSGGAYNEQFF	TGTGCCAGCAGTAGCGGGGGCGCTTACAATGAGCAGTTCTTC
TRBD1	14	TRBJ1-4	-	TRBV20-1	CSARTGGGFEKLFF	TGCAGTGCAAGGACAGGGGGCGGTTTTGAAAAACTGTTTTTT
-	11	TRBJ2-5	many	TRBV20-1	CSAPNRETQYF	TGCAGTGCACCCAACAGGGAGACCCAGTACTTC
TRBD2	18	TRBJ2-3	-	TRBV18	CASSPPGLAGVGTDTQYF	TGTGCCAGCTCACCACCAGGTCTAGCGGGAGTTGGCACAGATACGCAGTATTTT
-	15	TRBJ2-6	few	TRBV12-3/TRBV12-4	CASSFQTSGANVLTF	TGTGCCAGCAGTTTCCAGACCTCTGGGGCCAACGTCCTGACTTTC
TRBD2	15	TRBJ2-5	-	TRBV6-6	CASSYSSGGKETQYF	TGTGCCAGCAGTTACTCCAGCGGGGGTAAAGAGACCCAGTACTTC
TRBD2	15	TRBJ2-5	-	TRBV5-4	CASSIAGGLIGTQYF	TGTGCCAGTTCGATAGCGGGGGGGCTTATAGGGACCCAGTACTTC
-	17	TRBJ1-4	-	TRBV15	CATSRDSGRVGNEKLFF	TGTGCCACCAGCAGAGACTCAGGACGGGTCGGTAATGAAAAACTGTTTTTT
-	14	TRBJ2-7	few	TRBV6-5	CASSSASANYEQYF	TGTGCCAGCAGTTCCGCTAGCGCCAACTACGAGCAGTACTTC
-	13	TRBJ1-1	-	TRBV27	CASSFQGRTEAFF	TGTGCCAGCAGTTTCCAGGGGAGAACTGAAGCTTTCTTT
-	15	TRBJ1-6	-	TRBV10-3	CAISVRTDHNTPLHF	TGTGCCATCAGTGTCAGGACAGATCATAATACACCCCTCCACTTT
-	15	TRBJ2-3	few	TRBV5-1	CASSLDVGSTDTQYF	TGCGCCAGCAGCTTGGATGTGGGAAGCACAGATACGCAGTATTTT
TRBD2	19	TRBJ2-3	few	TRBV7-9	CASSLGRGTTSGRSDTQYF	TGTGCCAGCAGCTTGGGCAGGGGAACTACTAGCGGGAGGTCCGATACGCAGTATTTT
-	15	TRBJ2-1	-	TRBV12-3/TRBV12-4	CATRGGAVAYNEQFF	TGTGCCACCCGAGGGGGGGCAGTGGCCTACAATGAGCAGTTCTTC
-	11	TRBJ2-1	-	TRBV6-1	CASRDSYKQFF	TGTGCCAGCAGGGACTCTTACAAGCAGTTCTTC
TRBD1	15	TRBJ2-7	-	TRBV7-9	CASSLTQGAVSEQYF	TGTGCCAGCAGCTTAACGCAGGGGGCTGTTAGCGAGCAGTACTTC
TRBD1	14	TRBJ2-7	-	TRBV6-1	CASSAGQTNYEQYF	TGTGCCAGCAGTGCGGGACAGACGAATTACGAGCAGTACTTC
TRBD2	14	TRBJ2-7	-	TRBV7-2	CASSLGRDLYEQYF	TGTGCCAGCAGCTTGGGGAGGGACCTCTACGAGCAGTACTTC
-	14	TRBJ1-1	few	TRBV25-1	CASSDTGWSTEAFF	TGTGCCAGCAGTGATACAGGGTGGAGCACTGAAGCTTTCTTT
-	15	TRBJ2-1	-	TRBV4-3	CASSQGIQGNHEQFF	TGCGCCAGCAGCCAAGGGATTCAGGGTAATCATGAGCAGTTCTTC
TRBD1	16	TRBJ2-1	few	TRBV18	CASSPLGTGIYNEQFF	TGTGCCAGCTCACCACTCGGGACAGGGATCTACAATGAGCAGTTCTTC
-	14	TRBJ2-5	-	TRBV10-3	CAISESGRGETQYF	TGTGCCATCAGTGAGTCGGGTAGGGGAGAGACCCAGTACTTC
TRBD2	16	TRBJ2-2	many	TRBV7-2	CASRETSGGFTGELFF	TGTGCCAGCAGAGAAACTAGCGGGGGTTTTACCGGGGAGCTGTTTTTT
TRBD1	13	TRBJ2-7	few	TRBV29-1	CSVRTGGTHEQYF	TGCAGCGTCAGGACAGGGGGCACCCACGAGCAGTACTTC
-	13	TRBJ2-7	few	TRBV5-6	CASSLRSHYEQYF	TGTGCCAGCAGCTTGCGTTCGCACTACGAGCAGTACTTC
-	15	TRBJ2-1	few	TRBV10-3	CAISEFETSYNEQFF	TGTGCCATCAGTGAGTTCGAGACTAGCTACAATGAGCAGTTCTTC
TRBD1	14	TRBJ2-3	-	TRBV9	CASSKRGRGDTQYF	TGTGCCAGCAGCAAAAGGGGGCGCGGAGATACGCAGTATTTT
-	16	TRBJ2-7	-	TRBV19	CASSMSLGRNSYEQYF	TGTGCCAGTAGTATGTCGTTGGGACGAAACTCCTACGAGCAGTACTTC
-	14	TRBJ2-7	-	TRBV6-5	CASRGQFFAYEQYF	TGTGCCAGCAGAGGACAGTTTTTTGCCTACGAGCAGTACTTC
-	14	TRBJ2-7	-	TRBV6-5	CASSYDGTTDEQYF	TGTGCCAGCAGTTACGACGGGACCACGGACGAGCAGTACTTC